The rows below give T cell receptor beta chains drawn from one sample of a study of response to subunit inactivated influenza vaccine. TCRdb reprocessed the RT-PCR reads with MiXCR, giving one entry per CDR3 protein. Of roughly 670,000 distinct CDR3 sequences listed, 14% are singletons. The input for sequencing was PBMCs from blood, taken about 14 days before vaccination. The source is a man over 45 who received an inactivated influenza vaccine. Both conserved end residues are part of each CDR3. The D gene is left open where the match is weak. Some rows mark clone size as missing; the rest say once, few, many or name a class of expanded clone.

clone_size | d_call | j_call | v_call | cdr3_aa | cdr3_nt
. | . | TRBJ2-2 | TRBV5-1 | CASTPVGPGELFF | TGCGCCAGCACCCCGGTAGGACCCGGGGAGCTGTTTTTT
. | TRBD2 | TRBJ2-3 | TRBV5-1 | CASSLAPAGVSDTQYF | TGCGCCAGCAGCTTGGCACCAGCGGGAGTCTCAGATACGCAGTATTTT
few | . | TRBJ2-1 | TRBV15 | CATSRVANEQFF | TGTGCCACCAGCAGAGTCGCCAATGAGCAGTTCTTC
. | . | TRBJ2-3 | TRBV7-3 | CASSLSYTEVDTQYF | TGTGCCAGCAGCTTAAGTTATACAGAAGTCGATACGCAGTATTTT
few | TRBD2 | TRBJ2-5 | TRBV19 | CASSRLAGPQETQYF | TGTGCCAGTAGTCGACTAGCGGGGCCCCAAGAGACCCAGTACTTC
many | . | TRBJ2-3 | TRBV5-1 | CASSLEGSDTQYF | TGCGCCAGCAGCTTGGAGGGTTCAGATACGCAGTATTTT
. | TRBD1 | TRBJ2-5 | TRBV7-9 | CASSTYGTDQETQYF | TGTGCCAGCAGTACGTACGGGACAGACCAAGAGACCCAGTACTTC
few | TRBD1 | TRBJ2-3 | TRBV12-5 | CASGLAGQGRTDTQYF | TGTGCTAGTGGTTTGGCGGGACAGGGTCGTACAGATACGCAGTATTTT
few | TRBD1 | TRBJ1-6 | TRBV20-1 | CSSPGQGNSPLHF | TGCAGTTCACCGGGACAGGGGAATTCACCCCTCCACTTT
. | TRBD2 | TRBJ2-6 | TRBV13 | CASRYLAGGSGANVLTF | TGTGCCAGCAGATACCTAGCGGGAGGGTCTGGGGCCAACGTCCTGACTTTC
few | . | TRBJ2-3 | TRBV29-1 | CSVDRESTDTQYF | TGCAGCGTTGATAGGGAGAGCACAGATACGCAGTATTTT
. | TRBD2 | TRBJ2-5 | TRBV5-1 | CASSLAAGVGETQYF | TGCGCCAGCAGCTTGGCGGCGGGAGTAGGCGAGACCCAGTACTTC
. | . | TRBJ2-7 | TRBV20-1 | CSARRDGSYEQYF | TGCAGTGCTAGAAGGGACGGCTCCTACGAGCAGTACTTC
few | . | TRBJ2-1 | TRBV27 | CASSLLGPGSYNEQFF | TGTGCCAGCAGTTTATTGGGGCCTGGCTCCTACAATGAGCAGTTCTTC
many | . | TRBJ2-5 | TRBV12-3/TRBV12-4 | CASSRGLPGTQYF | TGTGCCAGCAGTAGGGGTCTTCCGGGGACCCAGTACTTC
. | . | TRBJ1-5 | TRBV7-6 | CASSLGSLGSNQPQHF | TGTGCCAGCAGCTTAGGGTCGTTAGGCAGCAATCAGCCCCAGCATTTT
few | . | TRBJ2-1 | TRBV20-1 | CSARGWGEPNEQFF | TGCAGTGCTAGAGGTTGGGGAGAACCCAATGAGCAGTTCTTC
many | TRBD1 | TRBJ2-7 | TRBV25-1 | CASTDRGSYEQYF | TGTGCCAGCACGGACAGGGGTTCCTACGAGCAGTACTTC
few | . | TRBJ2-1 | TRBV6-5 | CASSYSGTPYNEQFF | TGTGCCAGCAGTTACTCCGGGACACCGTACAATGAGCAGTTCTTC
few | . | TRBJ2-1 | TRBV12-3/TRBV12-4 | CASSTFVYEQFF | TGTGCCAGCAGTACGTTCGTCTATGAGCAGTTCTTC
. | . | TRBJ1-5 | TRBV29-1 | CSVAGGTNQPQHF | TGCAGCGTTGCGGGGGGAACAAATCAGCCCCAGCATTTT
many | . | TRBJ2-7 | TRBV11-2 | CASRGSRRRSYEQYF | TGTGCCAGCAGGGGGTCAAGGAGACGCTCCTACGAGCAGTACTTC
many | . | TRBJ2-5 | TRBV4-1 | CASSQSGTLSWETQYF | TGCGCCAGCAGCCAAAGTGGGACTCTTTCTTGGGAGACCCAGTACTTC
. | TRBD2 | TRBJ2-1 | TRBV11-1 | CASSLPTGTSGSWNEQFF | TGTGCCAGCAGCTTACCAACCGGGACTAGCGGGAGTTGGAATGAGCAGTTCTTC
few | . | TRBJ2-5 | TRBV9 | CASSVGIEGSKKTQYF | TGTGCCAGCAGCGTAGGTATTGAGGGGTCGAAAAAGACCCAGTACTTC